This TCR beta chain was observed in a study of Ad26.COV2.S vaccination and SARS-CoV-2 variants. At the level of the study: Dosing was one shot or two shots 56 days apart. Notes on the study in general: Placebo recipients and vaccine recipients were similar in non-spike TCR breadth. Vaccine recipients showed a spike-specific TCR breadth that was higher than in placebo recipients. Assessments of TCR breadth and depth may have underestimated the total T cell responses.

This clone appeared many times. Its specificity is unknown. Clones were sequenced by immunoSEQ multiplex PCR, and TCRdb holds only the in-frame ones, with some missing. The sample yields some 520,000 clones, around 85% seen once. Regarding treatment: 15 to 20 received Ad26.COV2.S at low or high dose, single or two shots; about 5 received placebo; per-sample allocation not given. Samples came from day 63 after the first vaccine or placebo injection. There are 16 residues in the CDR3. Losses at the gene ends were 3 bases for V and 5 bases for J; bases not matched to a gene: 9. The germline V gene has CDR1 LNHDA and CDR2 SQIVND (reference sequence).

Sequencing used peripheral blood, obtained in a trial of Ad26.COV2.S vaccine versus placebo. The V gene is TRBV19, the J gene TRBJ2-7, with TRBD1 matching over 11 bases. This clonotype was obtained from a person aged 18 to 59 who received the Ad26.COV2.S COVID-19 vaccine or a placebo. CDR3 nucleotides: TGTGCCAGTAGTATTCCCTCCGGGACAGGGGGGAACGAGCAGTACTTC. Its translation: CASSIPSGTGGNEQYF.